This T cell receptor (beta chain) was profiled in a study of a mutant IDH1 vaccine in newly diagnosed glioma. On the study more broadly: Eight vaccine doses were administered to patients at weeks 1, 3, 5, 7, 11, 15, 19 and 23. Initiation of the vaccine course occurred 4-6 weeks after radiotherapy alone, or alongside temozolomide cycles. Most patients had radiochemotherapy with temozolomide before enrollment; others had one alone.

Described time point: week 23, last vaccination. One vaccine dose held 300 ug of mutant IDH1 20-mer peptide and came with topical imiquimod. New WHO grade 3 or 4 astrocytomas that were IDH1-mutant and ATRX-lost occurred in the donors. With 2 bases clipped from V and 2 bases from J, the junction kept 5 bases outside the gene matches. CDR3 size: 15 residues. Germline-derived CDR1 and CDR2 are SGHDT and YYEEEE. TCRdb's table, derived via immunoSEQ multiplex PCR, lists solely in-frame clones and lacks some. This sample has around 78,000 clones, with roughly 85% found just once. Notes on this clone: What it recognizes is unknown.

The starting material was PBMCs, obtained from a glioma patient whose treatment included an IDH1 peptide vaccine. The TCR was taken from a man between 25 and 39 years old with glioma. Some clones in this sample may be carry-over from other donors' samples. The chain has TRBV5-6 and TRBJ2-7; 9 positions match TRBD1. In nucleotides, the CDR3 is TGTGCCAGCAGCTTCCGACAGGGGGGACCCTACGAGCAGTACTTC. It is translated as CASSFRQGGPYEQYF.